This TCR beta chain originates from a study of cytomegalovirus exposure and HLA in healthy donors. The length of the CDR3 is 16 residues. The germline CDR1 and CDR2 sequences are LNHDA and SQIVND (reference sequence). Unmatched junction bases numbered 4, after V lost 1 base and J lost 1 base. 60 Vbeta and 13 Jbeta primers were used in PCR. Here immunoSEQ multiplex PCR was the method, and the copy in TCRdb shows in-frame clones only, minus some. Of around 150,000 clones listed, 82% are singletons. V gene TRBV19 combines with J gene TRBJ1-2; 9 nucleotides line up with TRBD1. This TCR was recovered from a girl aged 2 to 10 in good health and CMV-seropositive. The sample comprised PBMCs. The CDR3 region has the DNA TGTGCCAGTAGTATAGCAGGACAGGGGATTAACTATGGCTACACCTTC. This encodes CASSIAGQGINYGYTF.